Below, one TCR beta chain is given with its context. Its antigen target is currently unknown. One base away there is no much larger clone; base qualities are not given. V is clipped by 0 bases and J by 12 bases, and the sequence between their germline boundaries is 13 bases long. CDR1 and CDR2, per the germline V gene, are SGHDT and YYEEEE. Spanning cysteine to phenylalanine, the CDR3 consists of 12 amino acids. Solely the CDR3 DNA is kept, with 36 bases framed from the first base. The sample is drawn from a study of tumor-infiltrating lymphocytes in primary liver carcinoma (dated by TCRdb to 2017 to 2019). In the study overall: The five patients, three men and two women aged 30 to 69 years, had hepatocellular carcinoma (four) or combined HCC and intrahepatic cholangiocarcinoma (one). The tumors of the five patients were staged as T1-T3 N0M0, with maximum diameters ranging from roughly 4 to 10 cm. Each sample produced about 3.5 to 7.13 million productive TCRbeta reads, and read depth showed no significant difference between tissue types. For each liver tumor, the study sampled five regions along with adjacent normal tissue and blood, and applied TCRbeta repertoire sequencing, expression microarrays and whole-exome sequencing. A total of around 35 specimens from 5 patients, comprising 25 or so tumor regions, 5 adjacent noncancerous liver tissues and 5 peripheral blood samples, were covered by TCRbeta repertoire sequencing. The roughly 27 tumor region samples were profiled with Agilent mRNA microarrays so that TCRbeta repertoire diversity could be related to the local molecular phenotype. Reproducibility between technical replicate repertoires was high, with correlation coefficients above 0.95 and mean shared-clone rates approximately 0.91.

Without any cell sorting, total RNA and DNA were co-extracted from around 18-30 mg of bulk tissue using the AllPrep DNA/RNA mini kit. Between late 2015 and March 2016, about 5 patients in China with histopathologically diagnosed primary liver carcinoma had surgical resection. Chronic HBV infection was present in the patients, and the patients were treatment-naive at sampling. Each tumor was sampled at five spatially separated regions: the superior, inferior, left-lateral and right-lateral poles and the tumor centre. According to histology, viable tumor cells made up more than 90% of every tumor sample. Pieces of fresh tumor and adjacent tissue were cut in half, with one half kept in RNAlater at -80 degrees C and the other half sent for histology. A constant-region primer and ProtoScript II reverse transcriptase were used to reverse-transcribe TCRbeta-specific cDNA from 500 ng total RNA. The TCRbeta libraries were prepared through three rounds of nested multiplex PCR following a slightly modified ARM-PCR procedure. Each of the first two PCR rounds ran for about 10 cycles and used multiplex TRBV1-TRBV30 forward primers together with a Cbeta reverse primer. Sample barcodes and Illumina adapters were added in a final 25-cycle PCR using Deep VentR polymerase. Amplicons of 200-500 bp were gel-purified with a QIAquick gel extraction kit before sequencing. The TCRbeta amplicons were sequenced with 250-bp paired-end reads on an Illumina HiSeq 2500. Under the source paper's analysis protocol: To recover full CDR3 sequences, reads were quality-trimmed using Trimmomatic v0.33 and paired reads were then merged using FLASH v1.2.11. V, D and J germline segments were assigned to the rearranged TCRbeta sequences by MiGEC v1.2.1b. VDJtools v1.0.0 computed clonotype statistics and Shannon-Wiener diversity indices. Except for diversity analysis, only the 250 most abundant clonotypes of each sample were used in subsequent analyses to reduce sampling bias. TCRdb reworked the public reads: Q25 trimming with fastp, MiXCR clone assembly, productive beta chains retained. Rows matching on CDR3 protein sequence are summarized as one entry with the most common DNA and genes. The V and J calls reflect TCRdb's pipeline rather than the authors' work. In all, the sample holds about 20,000 distinct CDR3 sequences, and roughly 80% of those were seen once. The top ten clonotypes cover approximately 41% of the sample.

Beyond this particular receptor, the publication reports: Consistent with antigen-driven expansion, pairs of tumor regions showed higher repertoire overlap (mean about 35%) than either tumor-adjacent pairs (around 17%) or tumor-blood pairs (around 14%). Only five patients were included in the study, and the authors note that the findings should be validated in a larger study. Only about 7-25% of top clones were found in all five regions of a tumor, suggesting spatial heterogeneity of tumor-infiltrating T cells. Comparison of CD4+ and CD8+ T cell repertoires was precluded by the use of bulk unsorted samples. Only the TCR beta chain was sequenced, so true repertoire diversity is likely underestimated because unpaired alpha chains were not captured. Compared with blood, tumors had a significantly larger share of the repertoire taken up by the top 250 clones (p = 0.039).

This receptor was identified in a woman aged 25 to 45 with primary liver carcinoma and hepatitis B virus infection. The chain uses TRBV5-6 and TRBJ2-7; no D segment can be confidently identified. The specimen was liver tumor tissue from sampling region 4. Reading the label with the study, this specimen's cell subset or site is: tumor region T4, right-lateral pole. CDR3 protein: CASSLGSYELYF. DNA sequence: TGTGCCAGCAGCTTGGGCTCCTACGAACTGTACTTC.